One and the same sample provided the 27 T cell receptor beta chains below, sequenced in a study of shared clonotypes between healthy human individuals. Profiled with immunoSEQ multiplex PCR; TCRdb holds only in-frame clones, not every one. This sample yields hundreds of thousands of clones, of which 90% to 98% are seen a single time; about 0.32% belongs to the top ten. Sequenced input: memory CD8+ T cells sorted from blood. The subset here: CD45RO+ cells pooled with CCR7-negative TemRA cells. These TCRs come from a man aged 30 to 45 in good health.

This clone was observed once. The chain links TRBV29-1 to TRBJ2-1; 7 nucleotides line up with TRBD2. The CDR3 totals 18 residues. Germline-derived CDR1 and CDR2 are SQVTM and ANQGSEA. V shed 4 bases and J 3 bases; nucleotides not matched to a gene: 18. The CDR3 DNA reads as TGCAGCGTTGGCCCTTCAGGGTGGGGGGGAGGCCACTACAATGAGCAGTTCTTC. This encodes CSVGPSGWGGGHYNEQFF.

The CDR3 sequence is CASSLGDRNTIYF. As DNA, the CDR3 is TGTGCCAGCAGCTTGGGGGACAGAAACACCATATATTTT. The chain joins TRBV5-4 to TRBJ1-3; TRBD1 is a possible D gene (6 bases). CDR1 is SGHNT, CDR2 YYREEE, per germline (reference sequence). Deletions cut 0 bases from V and 5 bases from J, with 6 bases between. This CDR3 contains 13 residues.

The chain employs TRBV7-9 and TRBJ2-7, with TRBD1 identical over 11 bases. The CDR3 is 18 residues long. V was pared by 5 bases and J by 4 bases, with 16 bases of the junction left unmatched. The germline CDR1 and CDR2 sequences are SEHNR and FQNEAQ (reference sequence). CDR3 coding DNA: TGTGCCAGCAGCCCAGGCGGTAAACGGACAGGGGGCCTATACGAGCAGTACTTC. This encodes CASSPGGKRTGGLYEQYF.

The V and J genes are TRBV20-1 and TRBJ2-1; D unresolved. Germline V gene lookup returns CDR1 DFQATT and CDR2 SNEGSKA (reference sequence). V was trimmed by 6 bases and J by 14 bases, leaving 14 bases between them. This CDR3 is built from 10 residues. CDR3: CSARFGSEFF. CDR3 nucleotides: TGCAGTGCCCGTTTCGGATCGGAGTTCTTC.

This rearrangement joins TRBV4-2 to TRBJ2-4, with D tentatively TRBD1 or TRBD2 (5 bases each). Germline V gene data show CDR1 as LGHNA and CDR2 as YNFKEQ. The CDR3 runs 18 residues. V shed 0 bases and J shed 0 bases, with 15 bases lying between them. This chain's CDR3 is CASSQDGSMGTAKNIQYF. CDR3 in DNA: TGTGCCAGCAGCCAAGATGGATCTATGGGGACAGCCAAAAACATTCAGTACTTC.

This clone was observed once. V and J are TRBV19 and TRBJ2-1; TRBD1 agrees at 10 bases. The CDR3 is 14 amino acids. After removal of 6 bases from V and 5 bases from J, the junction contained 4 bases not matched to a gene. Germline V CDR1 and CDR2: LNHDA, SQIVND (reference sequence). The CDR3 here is CASRTGGADNEQFF. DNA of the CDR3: TGTGCCAGTAGGACAGGGGGCGCAGACAATGAGCAGTTCTTC.

The CDR3 loop is CASSLTSWNTGELFF. CDR3 DNA: TGTGCCAGCAGTTTGACTAGCTGGAACACCGGGGAGCTGTTTTTT. The chain recombines TRBV6-5 with TRBJ2-2; TRBD2 aligns across 7 bases. This CDR3 region has 15 residues. The V gene's germline CDR1 is MNHEY and CDR2 SVGAGI. After removal of 4 bases from V and 1 base from J, the junction contained 3 bases not matched to a gene.

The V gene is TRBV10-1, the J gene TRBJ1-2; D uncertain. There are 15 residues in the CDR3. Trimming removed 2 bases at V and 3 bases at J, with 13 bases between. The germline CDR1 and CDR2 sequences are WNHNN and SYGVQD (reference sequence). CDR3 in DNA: TGCGCCAGCAGTGAGCATGGACCCGAGTACTATGGCTACACCTTC. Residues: CASSEHGPEYYGYTF.

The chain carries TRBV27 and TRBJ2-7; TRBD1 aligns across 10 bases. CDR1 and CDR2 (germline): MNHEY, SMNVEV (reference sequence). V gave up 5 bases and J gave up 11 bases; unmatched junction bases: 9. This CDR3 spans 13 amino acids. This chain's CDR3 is CASSPFGTGEEYF. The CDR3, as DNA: TGTGCCAGCAGTCCCTTTGGGACAGGGGAAGAGTACTTC.

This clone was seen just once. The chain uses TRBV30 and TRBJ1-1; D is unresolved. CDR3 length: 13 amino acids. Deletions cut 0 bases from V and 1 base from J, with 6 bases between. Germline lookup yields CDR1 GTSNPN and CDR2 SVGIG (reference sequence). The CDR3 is CAWSVLQNTEAFF. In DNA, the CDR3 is TGTGCCTGGAGTGTACTGCAGAACACTGAAGCTTTCTTT.

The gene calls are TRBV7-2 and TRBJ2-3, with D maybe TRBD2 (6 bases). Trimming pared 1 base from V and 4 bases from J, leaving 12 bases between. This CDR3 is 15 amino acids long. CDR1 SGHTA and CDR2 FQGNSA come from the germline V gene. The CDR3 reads CASSLDLALADTQYF. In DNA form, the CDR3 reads TGTGCCAGCAGCTTAGACCTAGCGCTGGCAGATACGCAGTATTTT. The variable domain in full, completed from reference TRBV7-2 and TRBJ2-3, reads GAGVSQSPSNKVTEKGKDVELRCDPISGHTALYWYRQSLGQGLEFLIYFQGNSAPDKSGLPSDRFSAERTGGSVSTLTIQRTQQEDSAVYLCASSLDLALADTQYFGPGTRLTVL.

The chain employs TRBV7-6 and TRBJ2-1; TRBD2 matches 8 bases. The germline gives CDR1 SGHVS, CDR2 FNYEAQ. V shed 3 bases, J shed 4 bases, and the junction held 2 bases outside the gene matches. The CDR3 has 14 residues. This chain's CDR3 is CASSFSGIYNEQFF. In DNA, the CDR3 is TGTGCCAGCAGCTTTAGCGGGATTTACAATGAGCAGTTCTTC. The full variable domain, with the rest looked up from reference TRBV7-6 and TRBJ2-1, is GAGVSQSPRYKVTKRGQDVALRCDPISGHVSLYWYRQALGQGPEFLTYFNYEAQQDKSGLPNDRFSAERPEGSISTLTIQRTEQRDSAMYRCASSFSGIYNEQFFGPGTRLTVL.

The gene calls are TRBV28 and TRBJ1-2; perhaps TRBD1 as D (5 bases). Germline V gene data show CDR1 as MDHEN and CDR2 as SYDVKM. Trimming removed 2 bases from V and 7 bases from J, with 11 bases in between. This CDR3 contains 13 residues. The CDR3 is CASSLVDRPGYTF. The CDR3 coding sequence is TGTGCCAGCAGTTTAGTTGACAGACCTGGCTACACCTTC.

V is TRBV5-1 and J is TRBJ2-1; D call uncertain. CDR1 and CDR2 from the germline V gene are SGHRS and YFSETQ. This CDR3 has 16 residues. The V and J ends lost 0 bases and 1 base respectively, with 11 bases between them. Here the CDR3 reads CASSLALARSYNEQFF. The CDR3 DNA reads TGCGCCAGCAGCTTGGCTCTGGCTAGGTCCTACAATGAGCAGTTCTTC.

The CDR3 nucleotides are TGTGCCTGGACCAGCGGGAGAATGAGCACAGATACGCAGTATTTT. Its translation: CAWTSGRMSTDTQYF. V gene TRBV30 combines with J gene TRBJ2-3; 8 bases map to TRBD2. CDR3 length: 15 residues. Germline lookup yields CDR1 GTSNPN and CDR2 SVGIG (reference sequence). V lost 4 bases and J lost 0; bases outside the gene matches: 6.

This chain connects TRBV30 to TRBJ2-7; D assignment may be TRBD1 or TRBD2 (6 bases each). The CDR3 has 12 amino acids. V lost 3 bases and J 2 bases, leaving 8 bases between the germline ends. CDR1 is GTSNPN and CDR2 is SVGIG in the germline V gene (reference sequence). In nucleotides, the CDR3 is TGTGCCTGGAGCGGGGGCCCCTACGAGCAGTACTTC. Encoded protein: CAWSGGPYEQYF.

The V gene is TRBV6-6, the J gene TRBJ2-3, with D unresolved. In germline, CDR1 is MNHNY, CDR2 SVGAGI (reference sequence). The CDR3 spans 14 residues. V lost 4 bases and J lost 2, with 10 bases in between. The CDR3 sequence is CASSFGIDTDTQYF. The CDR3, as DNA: TGTGCCAGCAGTTTTGGGATCGACACAGATACGCAGTATTTT.

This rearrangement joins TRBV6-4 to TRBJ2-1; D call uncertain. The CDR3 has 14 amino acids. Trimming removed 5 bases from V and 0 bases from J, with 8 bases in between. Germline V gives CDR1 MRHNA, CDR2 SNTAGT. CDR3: CASSMGISYNEQFF. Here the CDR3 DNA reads TGTGCCAGCAGTATGGGGATCTCCTACAATGAGCAGTTCTTC.

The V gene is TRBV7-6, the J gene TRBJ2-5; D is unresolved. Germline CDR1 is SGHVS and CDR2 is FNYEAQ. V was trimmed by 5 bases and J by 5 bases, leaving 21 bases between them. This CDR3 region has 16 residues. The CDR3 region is CASSKQPPPIGETQYF. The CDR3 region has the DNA TGTGCCAGCAGCAAGCAACCACCTCCCATAGGGGAGACCCAGTACTTC.

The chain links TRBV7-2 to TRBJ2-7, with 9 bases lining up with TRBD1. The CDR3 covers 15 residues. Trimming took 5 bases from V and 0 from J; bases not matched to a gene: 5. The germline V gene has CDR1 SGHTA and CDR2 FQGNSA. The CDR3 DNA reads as TGTGCCAGCAGCCCAAGGACAGGGGCCTCCTACGAGCAGTACTTC. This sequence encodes CASSPRTGASYEQYF.

The CDR3 region is CSARTGSGELFF. The CDR3 coding sequence is TGCAGCGCCAGAACGGGGTCCGGGGAGCTGTTTTTT. The gene calls are TRBV29-1 and TRBJ2-2; maybe TRBD2 (5 bases). From germline, CDR1 is SQVTM and CDR2 ANQGSEA. This CDR3 has 12 amino acids. V was cut by 7 bases and J by 6 bases, with 12 bases left in between.

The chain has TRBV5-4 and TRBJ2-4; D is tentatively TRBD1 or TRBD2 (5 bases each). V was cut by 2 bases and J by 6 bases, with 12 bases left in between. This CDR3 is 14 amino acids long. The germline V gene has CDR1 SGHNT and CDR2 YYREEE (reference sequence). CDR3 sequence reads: CASSFPGPTNIQYF. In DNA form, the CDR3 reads TGTGCCAGCAGCTTCCCGGGGCCCACAAACATTCAGTACTTC.

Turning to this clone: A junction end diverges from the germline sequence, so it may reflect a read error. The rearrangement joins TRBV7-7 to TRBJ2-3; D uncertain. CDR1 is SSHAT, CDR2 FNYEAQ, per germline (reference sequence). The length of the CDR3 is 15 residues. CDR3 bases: TGTGCTAGCAGCTTAGTCATTTCAAGCACAGATACGCAGTATTTT. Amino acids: CASSLVISSTDTQYF.

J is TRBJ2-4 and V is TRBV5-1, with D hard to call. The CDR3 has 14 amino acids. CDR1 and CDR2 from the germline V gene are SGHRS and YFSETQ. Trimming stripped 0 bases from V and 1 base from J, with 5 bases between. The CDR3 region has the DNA TGCGCCAGCAGCTTGGAGAACGCCAAAAACATTCAGTACTTC. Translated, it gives CASSLENAKNIQYF.

CDR3 loop: CASSIDLREGGNEQFF. Here the CDR3 DNA reads TGTGCCAGTAGTATAGACTTGCGGGAGGGCGGCAATGAGCAGTTCTTC. J is TRBJ2-1 and V is TRBV19, with 9 positions matching TRBD2. The germline CDR1 and CDR2 sequences are LNHDA and SQIVND (reference sequence). This CDR3 spans 16 amino acids. V trimming: 0 bases; J trimming: 6 bases; junction bases outside the gene matches: 6.

The CDR3 DNA sequence: TGCGCCAGCAGCTTGGTGAGTCCCCCCGGAAACACTGAAGCTTTCTTT. It translates to CASSLVSPPGNTEAFF. The chain employs TRBV5-1 and TRBJ1-1; no clear D. Germline CDR1 and CDR2: SGHRS and YFSETQ. The CDR3 covers 16 residues. V was shortened by 0 bases and J by 2 bases, with 14 bases between the two germline ends.

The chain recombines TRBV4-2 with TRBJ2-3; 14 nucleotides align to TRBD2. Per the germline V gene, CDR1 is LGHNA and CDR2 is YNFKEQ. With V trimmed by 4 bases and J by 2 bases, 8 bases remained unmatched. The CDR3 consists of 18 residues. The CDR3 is CASSPLGTSGGDTDTQYF. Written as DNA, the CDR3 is TGTGCCAGCAGCCCCCTCGGGACTAGCGGGGGAGACACAGATACGCAGTATTTT.